This paragraph reports one T cell receptor beta chain. These data originate in a study of blood T cell repertoires in COVID-19. The repertoire was sequenced with immunoSEQ multiplex PCR; TCRdb's copy has only in-frame clones and lacks some. The sample includes around 230,000 clones, 70% to 85% of them seen just once. Looked up from germline, CDR1 is SGDLS and CDR2 is YYNGEE. This CDR3 spans 14 amino acids. The trim removed 0 bases at V and 5 bases at J, leaving 1 base unmatched. The gene calls are TRBV9 and TRBJ2-2; 7 bases map to TRBD1. This clonotype was obtained from a man aged 40-49 years who had recovered from COVID-19. Sequenced input: peripheral blood. The CDR3 loop is CASSVAGGTGELFF. DNA for the CDR3: TGTGCCAGCAGCGTAGCAGGGGGAACCGGGGAGCTGTTTTTT.